Described below is a single T cell receptor (beta chain) sequence and its context. Self-reported history from a screening survey and questionnaire set each donor's cohort. This sample is part of a study of blood T cell repertoires in COVID-19. The wider study: Acute and convalescent COVID-19 samples came from the United States, Italy and Spain.

Authors' analysis steps: Amplification of reference gene primers was used by the study to estimate nucleated cell counts. Libraries were prepared by immunoSEQ multiplex PCR; TCRdb keeps only in-frame clonotypes and omits some of them. V and J calls and clone size are given by that table; D and trimming were obtained from the DNA. The profile shows 200,000 to 250,000 clones, around 81% of them singletons. V lost 3 bases and J 1 base, leaving 6 bases between the germline ends. The CDR3 is made up of 13 amino acids. The germline V gene encodes CDR1 SGHAT and CDR2 FQDESV (reference sequence). The chain employs TRBV11-1 and TRBJ1-1, with D uncertain. This TCR was recovered from a woman aged 40 to 50 with acute COVID-19. The sequencing sample was made of PBMCs or T cells enriched from blood (not recorded which). This chain's CDR3 is CASSFGGNTEAFF. The CDR3 coding sequence is TGTGCCAGCAGCTTCGGTGGGAACACTGAAGCTTTCTTT.